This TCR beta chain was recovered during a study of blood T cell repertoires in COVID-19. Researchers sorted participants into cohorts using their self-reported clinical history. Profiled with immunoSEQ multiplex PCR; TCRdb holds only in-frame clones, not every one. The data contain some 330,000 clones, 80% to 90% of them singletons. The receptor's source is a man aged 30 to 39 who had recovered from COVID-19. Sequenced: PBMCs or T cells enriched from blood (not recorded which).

The CDR3 loop reads CASQTGIESPLHF. DNA for the CDR3: TGTGCCAGCCAGACAGGGATTGAGTCACCCCTCCACTTT. The chain has TRBV18 and TRBJ1-6; 7 bases line up with TRBD1. Unmatched junction bases numbered 8, after V lost 8 bases and J lost 10 bases. This CDR3 is 13 amino acids long. Germline V CDR1 and CDR2: KGHSH, LQKENI.